This is a list of T cell receptor beta chains from one sample in a study of blood T cells in healthy people across ages. TCRdb re-analysed the 5' RACE reads in MiXCR, keeping a single row per CDR3 protein. The repertoire consists of 1.5 million to 2 million distinct CDR3 sequences, with 30% to 40% occurring once and the leading ten covering 23%. Sequencing was performed on blood. The receptors stem from a human donor in good health. Each CDR3 is given with its conserved first and last residue. D genes are given only for firm matches. Clone sizes are given selectively: once, few, many, or a class where the clone is expanded.

>TRBV20-1|few|TRBD1|TRBJ1-5
CSARTGGREQPQHF
TGCAGTGCTAGAACAGGGGGTAGGGAGCAGCCCCAGCATTTT
>TRBV7-9|-|TRBD1|TRBJ2-7
CASRGQTYEQYF
TGTGCCAGCAGGGGACAGACCTACGAGCAGTACTTC
>TRBV11-3|-|-|TRBJ2-1
CASSTKRGRLQETQFF
TGTGCCAGCAGCACGAAGCGCGGACGCCTCCAAGAGACCCAGTTCTTC
>TRBV20-1|-|-|TRBJ1-2
CSARDPSDSFYGHTF
TGCAGTGCTAGAGACCCTTCCGACAGCTTCTATGGCCACACCTTC
>TRBV20-1|-|-|TRBJ2-1
CSAGRTDEQFF
TGCAGTGCTGGGCGTACGGATGAGCAGTTCTTC
>TRBV12-3/TRBV12-4|-|-|TRBJ2-4
CASSLGPKGYIQYF
TGTGCCAGCAGCTTGGGACCGAAAGGGTACATTCAGTACTTC
>TRBV7-2|-|TRBD1|TRBJ1-3
CASSPGQGRNTIYF
TGTGCCAGCAGCCCCGGACAGGGCCGAAACACCATATATTTT
>TRBV9|-|-|TRBJ2-3
CASSVNRDKDTDTQYF
TGTGCCAGCAGCGTAAATCGGGACAAGGACACGGATACGCAGTATTTT
>TRBV28|few|TRBD2|TRBJ2-7
CASSLNLAGTNSYEQYF
TGTGCCAGCAGTTTGAATCTAGCGGGGACCAACTCCTACGAGCAGTACTTC
>TRBV15|-|-|TRBJ1-2
CATSRVWGLDNYGYTF
TGTGCCACCAGCAGAGTATGGGGGCTAGATAACTATGGCTACACCTTC
>TRBV27|few|-|TRBJ2-7
CVSSKGTESSYEQYF
TGTGTCAGCAGTAAGGGGACGGAGAGCTCCTACGAGCAGTACTTC
>TRBV5-6|-|-|TRBJ2-4
CASTPAGLNIQYF
TGTGCCAGCACCCCCGCGGGACTTAACATTCAGTACTTC
>TRBV12-3/TRBV12-4|many|-|TRBJ2-5
CASSLNSETQYF
TGTGCCAGCAGTTTAAATAGCGAGACCCAGTACTTC
>TRBV18|few|-|TRBJ2-4
CASSGRDSSEIQYF
TGTGCCAGCTCTGGTAGGGACTCAAGTGAGATTCAGTACTTC
>TRBV29-1|few|-|TRBJ2-5
CSVRGDREALRQETQYF
TGCAGCGTGCGGGGGGACAGGGAGGCCCTAAGACAAGAGACCCAGTACTTC
>TRBV7-2|few|-|TRBJ1-2
CASSFGLSNYGYTF
TGTGCCAGCAGCTTCGGCTTGTCTAACTATGGCTACACCTTC